The 3 T cell receptor beta chains below were found in one sample sequenced in a study of shared clonotypes between healthy human individuals. Profiled with immunoSEQ multiplex PCR; TCRdb holds only in-frame clones, not every one. The sample carries 2 million to 3 million clones, around nine tenths recorded once. The sequenced sample consisted of naive CD4+ T cells sorted from blood. This sample's subset: CD45RA+ positively selected. The receptors derive from a man aged 18 to 29 in good health.

The CDR3: CSVEVSSGRIGETQYF. CDR3 DNA sequence: TGCAGCGTTGAAGTGTCGAGCGGGAGAATAGGAGAGACCCAGTACTTC. V is TRBV29-1 and J is TRBJ2-5; 8 bases line up with TRBD2. CDR3 size: 16 residues. With V trimmed by 1 base and J by 4 bases, 11 bases remained unmatched. The V gene's germline CDR1 is SQVTM and CDR2 ANQGSEA.

The V and J genes are TRBV7-2 and TRBJ1-5; TRBD1 matches 7 bases. This CDR3 region has 16 residues. The J segment lost 1 base and the V segment lost 2 bases, leaving 5 bases of the junction unmatched. CDR1 SGHTA and CDR2 FQGNSA come from the germline V gene. The CDR3 DNA reads TGTGCCAGCAGCTTAATCACAGGGGCCAGCAATCAGCCCCAGCATTTT. Amino acid sequence: CASSLITGASNQPQHF.

The J gene is TRBJ2-1, the V gene TRBV14, with TRBD1 matching 7 bases. The CDR3 is 19 residues long. V lost 2 bases to trimming and J lost 4 bases; unmatched junction nucleotides: 17. Germline lookup yields CDR1 SGHDN and CDR2 FVKESK. The CDR3 region is CASSQTQGSRIQGYNEQFF. The CDR3 DNA reads as TGTGCCAGCAGCCAAACACAGGGGAGCCGGATTCAGGGTTACAATGAGCAGTTCTTC.